This T cell receptor beta chain is from a study of T-cell memory formation after mild COVID-19. Study-wide findings and caveats: Nothing confirmed that second-wave clones peaking on day 37 were specific for SARS-CoV-2.

The length of the CDR3 is 14 residues. Trimming at V came to 11 bases and at J to 0 bases, leaving 7 bases not matched to a gene. From germline, CDR1 is ENHRY and CDR2 SYGVKD. This clonotype was detected a few times. Its cognate antigen is unknown. TCRdb reprocessed the 5' RACE reads via MiXCR and lists one record per CDR3 protein. Of about 200,000 distinct CDR3 sequences listed, just over 9.5% were seen once; the top ten hold approximately 3.3%. Sample: PBMCs or a T cell subset sorted from them (not recorded which). The rearrangement uses TRBV10-3 and TRBJ2-1, with 7 bases identical to TRBD1. This TCR derives from a young man who had mild COVID-19 (a few samples of this study predate the infection). Cell type and time point are not known. CDR3 protein: CAASGGSSYNEQFF. In nucleotides, the CDR3 is TGTGCCGCCTCAGGGGGAAGCTCCTACAATGAGCAGTTCTTC.